This is a list of T cell receptor beta chains from one sample in a study of blood T cell repertoires in COVID-19. Only in-frame clones appear in the TCRdb table, and some are missing; sequencing was by immunoSEQ multiplex PCR. The sample has under 150,000 clones; around 80% are singletons. The sample taken for sequencing was peripheral blood. The receptors come from a woman older than 75 with acute or convalescent COVID-19. Each CDR3 is given with its conserved first and last residue. A D gene is named only where the DNA matches it firmly. The size of a clone is reported for some rows only, either as once, few or many, or as a class for expanded clones.

clone_size	v_call	d_call	j_call	cdr3_nt	cdr3_aa
few	TRBV18	.	TRBJ1-1	TGTGCCAGCTCACGCGGGAACACTGAAGCTTTCTTT	CASSRGNTEAFF
.	TRBV13	.	TRBJ2-1	TGTGCCAGCAGCTGGGGGGTGGAGCAGTTCTTC	CASSWGVEQFF
.	TRBV5-4	TRBD1	TRBJ2-1	TGTGCCAGCAGCTTGGCCGGGACAGCCTACAATGAGCAGTTCTTC	CASSLAGTAYNEQFF
.	TRBV28	.	TRBJ1-3	TGTGCCAGCATGGGGGCCGGTGCGGTTGGAAACACCATATATTTT	CASMGAGAVGNTIYF
few	TRBV19	TRBD1	TRBJ1-1	TGTGCCAGTAGTACCCACCCAGGACAGGGTTCGACTGAAGCTTTCTTT	CASSTHPGQGSTEAFF
.	TRBV24-1	TRBD1	TRBJ2-1	TGTGCCACCAGGGGACAGGGCGGATCCTACAATGAGCAGTTCTTC	CATRGQGGSYNEQFF
once	TRBV29-1	.	TRBJ2-7	TGCAGCGTTGCCGGGGGAAAGGGGCCCTCCTACGAGCAGTACTTC	CSVAGGKGPSYEQYF
few	TRBV4-1	TRBD1	TRBJ1-4	TGCGCCAGCAGCCCTCCCAGGGGGAGACAGGTGAATGAAAAACTGTTTTTT	CASSPPRGRQVNEKLFF
.	TRBV19	.	TRBJ1-1	TGTGCCAGTAGTCTGTGGACATTTAACACTGAAGCTTTCTTT	CASSLWTFNTEAFF
once	TRBV5-5	.	TRBJ1-2	TGTGCCAGCAGACGCGAGGGGGAAGGTGTTTACTATGGCTACACCTTC	CASRREGEGVYYGYTF
.	TRBV9	TRBD2	TRBJ2-3	TGTGCCAGCAGCGTAGAAAGACTAGCGGGAGGTCGACGAGATACGCAGTATTTT	CASSVERLAGGRRDTQYF
.	TRBV4-2	TRBD1	TRBJ2-3	TGTGCCAGCAGCCAGGCCGGACAGGGTAGCACAGATACGCAGTATTTT	CASSQAGQGSTDTQYF
.	TRBV2	TRBD1	TRBJ1-6	TGTGCCACCGCGGACAGGACGAATTCACCCCTCCACTTT	CATADRTNSPLHF
.	TRBV4-2	.	TRBJ2-1	TGTGCCAGCAGCCAAGAAGGAGGGGGGGTTCCCAATGAGCAGTTCTTC	CASSQEGGGVPNEQFF
few	TRBV5-1	TRBD2	TRBJ2-3	TGCGCCAGCAGCCCTGGCCAACTAGCGGGAGGCGGTGATACGCAGTATTTT	CASSPGQLAGGGDTQYF
.	TRBV12-3/TRBV12-4	.	TRBJ1-1	TGTGCCAGCAGTTTGAGGAACACTGAAGCTTTCTTT	CASSLRNTEAFF
few	TRBV19	TRBD1	TRBJ1-5	TGTGCCAGTAGTGCAGGGGGCGGACAGCCCCAGCATTTT	CASSAGGGQPQHF
.	TRBV19	TRBD1	TRBJ2-2	TGTGCCAGTCGGACAGGGGGAGGGACCGGGGAGCTGTTTTTT	CASRTGGGTGELFF
.	TRBV5-5	TRBD1	TRBJ1-1	TGTGCCAGCAGCCTTAGACAGGGGGACACTGAAGCTTTCTTT	CASSLRQGDTEAFF
.	TRBV12-3/TRBV12-4	.	TRBJ2-3	TGTGCCAGCAGTGCTAGCGGCACAGATACGCAGTATTTT	CASSASGTDTQYF
.	TRBV29-1	.	TRBJ2-1	TGCAGCGTTGTGGGGGTGGCGGGGAGCTCCTACAATGAGCAGTTCTTC	CSVVGVAGSSYNEQFF
few	TRBV30	TRBD1	TRBJ1-2	TGTGCCTGGAGTCAGGACAGGGAGATGAGCTACACCTTC	CAWSQDREMSYTF
.	TRBV6-4	.	TRBJ2-1	TGTGCCAACAGTCCCCAAGCTACGTCCCGGGGATTCAATGAGCAGTTCTTC	CANSPQATSRGFNEQFF
.	TRBV5-1	TRBD1	TRBJ1-1	TGCGCCAGCAGCTTGTGGGGACAGGCCTCGACCGCTGAAGCTTTCTTT	CASSLWGQASTAEAFF
.	TRBV6-6	.	TRBJ2-7	TGTGCCACCATGACGGAGGCCTCCTACGAGCAGTACTTC	CATMTEASYEQYF
.	TRBV4-2	TRBD1	TRBJ2-7	TGTGCCAGCAGCCAGGACAGGGCTCGCGAGCAGTACTTC	CASSQDRAREQYF
.	TRBV4-2	TRBD2	TRBJ2-2	TGTGCCAGCAGCCCCGGGGGGACGATTACCGGGGAGCTGTTTTTT	CASSPGGTITGELFF
.	TRBV9	.	TRBJ2-5	TGTGCCAGCAGCGTTTCAGGGTATGGGGAGACCCAGTACTTC	CASSVSGYGETQYF
.	TRBV7-9	.	TRBJ2-2	TGTGCCAGTCCGCGGACTCCGGGGTCGAACACCGGGGAGCTGTTTTTT	CASPRTPGSNTGELFF
.	TRBV7-2	.	TRBJ2-3	TGTGCCAGCAGCCCGACAGGAAATACGCAGTATTTT	CASSPTGNTQYF
.	TRBV12-3/TRBV12-4	.	TRBJ2-3	TGTGCCAGCAGACCCCCAGGGGATACGCAGTATTTT	CASRPPGDTQYF
once	TRBV5-4	TRBD2	TRBJ2-1	TGTGCCAGCAGCTTAAGCGGGAGGGCCGGGAATGAGCAGTTCTTC	CASSLSGRAGNEQFF
.	TRBV30	.	TRBJ1-5	TGTGCCTGGGGGGCGACAGACCGTAATCAGCCCCAGCATTTT	CAWGATDRNQPQHF
.	TRBV6-2/TRBV6-3	TRBD1	TRBJ1-1	TGTGCCAGCAGTTCACCGGGGACAGGCGCGAACACTGAAGCTTTCTTT	CASSSPGTGANTEAFF
.	TRBV13	.	TRBJ1-4	TGTGCCAGCAGCTGGGGCGGGGGGGATGAAAAACTGTTTTTT	CASSWGGGDEKLFF
.	TRBV7-9	TRBD2	TRBJ2-2	TGTGCCAGCAGCTTTGGCGGGAGTGGTACCGGGGAGCTGTTTTTT	CASSFGGSGTGELFF
.	TRBV2	.	TRBJ1-1	TGTGCCAGCAGAGGAGAGGATGGCACTGAAGCTTTCTTT	CASRGEDGTEAFF
.	TRBV7-8	TRBD1	TRBJ1-1	TGTGCCAGCAGCCACCGGGACAGGGTGAACACTGAAGCTTTCTTT	CASSHRDRVNTEAFF
.	TRBV15	.	TRBJ2-1	TGTGCCACCAGCAAAAGCCTGGAGGGCCTGGGTGAGCAGTTCTTC	CATSKSLEGLGEQFF
.	TRBV28	TRBD1	TRBJ2-2	TGTGCCAGCAGCCCACTTTCACAGGGGGTCGGGGAGCTGTTTTTT	CASSPLSQGVGELFF
.	TRBV6-1	TRBD1	TRBJ1-6	TGTGCCAGCAGTGAGGGACAGAATTCACCCCTCCACTTT	CASSEGQNSPLHF
.	TRBV5-4	TRBD1	TRBJ1-2	TGTGCCAGCAGCGGACAGGGTAGGGGCTACACCTTC	CASSGQGRGYTF
.	TRBV7-2	.	TRBJ1-1	TGTGCCAGCAGCTTATTCCTAGCCTCAGAGAACACTGAAGCTTTCTTT	CASSLFLASENTEAFF
.	TRBV19	TRBD1	TRBJ1-3	TGTGCCAGTAGTTCAACGAGGGGGGCAGGGGGCCCCTTCTCTGGAAACACCATATATTTT	CASSSTRGAGGPFSGNTIYF
.	TRBV9	.	TRBJ1-6	TGTGCCAGCAGCCCCGTCCCCGCAAGCAATTCACCCCTCCACTTT	CASSPVPASNSPLHF
.	TRBV11-2	TRBD2	TRBJ2-7	TGTGCCAGCAGCTTAACTAGCGAGCCCTACGAGCAGTACTTC	CASSLTSEPYEQYF
.	TRBV28	.	TRBJ2-2	TGTGCCAGCAGAGGAGTTACCGGGGAGCTGTTTTTT	CASRGVTGELFF
.	TRBV5-1	.	TRBJ1-2	TGCGCCAGCAGTTCGGAGAGCCTCTATGGCTACACCTTC	CASSSESLYGYTF
.	TRBV20-1	.	TRBJ2-3	TGCAGTGCTGGGGGGGGGCATACGCAGTATTTT	CSAGGGHTQYF
.	TRBV3-1/TRBV3-2	.	TRBJ2-1	TGTGCCAGCAGCCAAGGTCTTAGTGGGGGGTTAACCGAGCAGTTCTTC	CASSQGLSGGLTEQFF
.	TRBV5-1	.	TRBJ2-7	TGCGCCAGCACGCGGGGAGCGGCCTACGAGCAGTACTTC	CASTRGAAYEQYF
.	TRBV24-1	TRBD1	TRBJ2-2	TGTGCCACCAGTGAGCCGGGACAGGGGGCAGGCGGGGAGCTGTTTTTT	CATSEPGQGAGGELFF
.	TRBV6-5	TRBD1	TRBJ1-2	TGTGCCACCCGGACAGGGAGGAATGATGGCTACACCTTC	CATRTGRNDGYTF
.	TRBV19	.	TRBJ1-1	TGTGCCAGTAGTTTCACCCCAGGGGTGACTGAAGCTTTCTTT	CASSFTPGVTEAFF
.	TRBV6-5	TRBD2	TRBJ2-1	TGTGCCAGCAGTTACGGGACTAGCGCAGGACTCAATGAGCAGTTCTTC	CASSYGTSAGLNEQFF
.	TRBV28	.	TRBJ2-3	TGTGCCAGCAGTTTCACCAGGACAGATACGCAGTATTTT	CASSFTRTDTQYF
.	TRBV4-3	.	TRBJ1-2	TGCGCCAGCAGCCAGGGGTCAGGGAACTATGGCTACACCTTC	CASSQGSGNYGYTF
.	TRBV5-6	.	TRBJ1-5	TGTGCCAGCAGCTTGCACGGGTATAGCAATCAGCCCCAGCATTTT	CASSLHGYSNQPQHF
.	TRBV7-9	.	TRBJ2-7	TGTGCCAGCAGCCCCCGAGGGGGAGGGGGTAGGGAGCAGTACTTC	CASSPRGGGGREQYF
.	TRBV6-2/TRBV6-3	TRBD1	TRBJ2-1	TGTGCCAGCAGTCTCCCCGGGACAGGGAGGGGGGAGCAGTTCTTC	CASSLPGTGRGEQFF